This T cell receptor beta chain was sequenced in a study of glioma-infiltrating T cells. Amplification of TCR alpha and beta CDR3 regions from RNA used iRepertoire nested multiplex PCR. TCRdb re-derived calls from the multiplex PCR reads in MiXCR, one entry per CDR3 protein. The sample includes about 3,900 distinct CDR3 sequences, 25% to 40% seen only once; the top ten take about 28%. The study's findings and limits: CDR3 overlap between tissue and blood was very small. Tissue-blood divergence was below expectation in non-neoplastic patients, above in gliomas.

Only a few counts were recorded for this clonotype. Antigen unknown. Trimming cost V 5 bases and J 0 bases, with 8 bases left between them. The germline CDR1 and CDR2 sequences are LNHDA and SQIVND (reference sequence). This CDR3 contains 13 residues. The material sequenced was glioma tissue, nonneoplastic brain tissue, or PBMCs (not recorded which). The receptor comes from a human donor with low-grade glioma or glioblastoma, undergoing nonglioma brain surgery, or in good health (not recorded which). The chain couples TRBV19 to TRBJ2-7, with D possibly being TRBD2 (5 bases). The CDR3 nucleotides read TGTGCCAGTAGTCGGAGGAGCTCCTACGAGCAGTACTTC. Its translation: CASSRRSSYEQYF.